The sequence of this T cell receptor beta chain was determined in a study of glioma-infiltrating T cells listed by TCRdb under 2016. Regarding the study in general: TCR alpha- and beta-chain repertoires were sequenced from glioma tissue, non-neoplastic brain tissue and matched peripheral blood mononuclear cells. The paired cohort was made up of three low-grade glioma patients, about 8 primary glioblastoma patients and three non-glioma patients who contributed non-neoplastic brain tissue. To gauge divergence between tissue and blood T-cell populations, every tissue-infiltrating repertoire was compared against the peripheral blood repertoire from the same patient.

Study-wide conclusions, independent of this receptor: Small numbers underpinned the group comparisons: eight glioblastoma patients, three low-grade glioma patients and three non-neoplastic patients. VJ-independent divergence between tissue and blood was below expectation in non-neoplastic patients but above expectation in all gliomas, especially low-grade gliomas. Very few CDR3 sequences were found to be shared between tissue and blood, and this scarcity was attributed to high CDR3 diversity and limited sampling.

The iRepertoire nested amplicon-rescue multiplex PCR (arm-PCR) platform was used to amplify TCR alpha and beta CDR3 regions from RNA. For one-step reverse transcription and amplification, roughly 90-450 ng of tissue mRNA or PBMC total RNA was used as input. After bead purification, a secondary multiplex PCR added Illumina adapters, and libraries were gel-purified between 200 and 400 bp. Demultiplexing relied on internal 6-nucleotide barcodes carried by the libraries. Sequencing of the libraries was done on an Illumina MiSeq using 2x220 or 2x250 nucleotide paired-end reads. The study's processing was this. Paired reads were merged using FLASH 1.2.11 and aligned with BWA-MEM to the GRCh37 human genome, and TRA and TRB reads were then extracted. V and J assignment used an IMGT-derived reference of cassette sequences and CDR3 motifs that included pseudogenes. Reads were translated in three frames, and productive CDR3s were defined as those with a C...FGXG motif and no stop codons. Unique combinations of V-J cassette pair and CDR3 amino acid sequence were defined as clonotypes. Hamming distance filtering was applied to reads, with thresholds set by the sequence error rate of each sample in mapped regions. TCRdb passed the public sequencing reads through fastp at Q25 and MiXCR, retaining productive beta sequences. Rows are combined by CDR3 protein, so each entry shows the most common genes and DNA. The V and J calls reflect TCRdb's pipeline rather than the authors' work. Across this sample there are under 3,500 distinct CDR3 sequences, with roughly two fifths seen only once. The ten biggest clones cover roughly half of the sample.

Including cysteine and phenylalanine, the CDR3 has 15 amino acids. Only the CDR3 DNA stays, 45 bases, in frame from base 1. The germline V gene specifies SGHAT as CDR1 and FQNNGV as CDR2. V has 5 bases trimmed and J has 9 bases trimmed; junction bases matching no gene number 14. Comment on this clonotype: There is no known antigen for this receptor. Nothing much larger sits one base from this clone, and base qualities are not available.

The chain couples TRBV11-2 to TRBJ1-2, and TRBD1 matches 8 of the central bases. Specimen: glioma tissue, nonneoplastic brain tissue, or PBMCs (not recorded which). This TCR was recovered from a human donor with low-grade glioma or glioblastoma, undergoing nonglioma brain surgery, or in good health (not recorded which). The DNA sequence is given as TGTGCCAGCAGCCCCCTCAAGACAGGGGTCTCTTGCTACACCTTC. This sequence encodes CASSPLKTGVSCYTF.